This record concerns one T cell receptor (beta chain) sequence. Generated by immunoSEQ multiplex PCR, the TCRdb table keeps only in-frame clones and is missing some. The sample yields around 61,000 clones, more than 95% seen once. The data derive from a study of technical replicates of blood from a handful of donors. The CDR3 is 19 residues long. V lost 8 bases, J lost 0 bases, and 14 bases stayed unmatched. The V gene's germline CDR1 is MNHEY and CDR2 SMNVEV (reference sequence). The source of this sequence is a human donor in good health. The sequencing sample was made of T cells isolated from PBMCs. The J gene is TRBJ2-1, the V gene TRBV27; 12 nucleotides line up with TRBD2. CDR3 loop: CASFAPGLAGHLSYNEQFF. Written as DNA, the CDR3 is TGTGCCAGCTTTGCGCCGGGACTAGCGGGCCACCTCTCCTACAATGAGCAGTTCTTC.